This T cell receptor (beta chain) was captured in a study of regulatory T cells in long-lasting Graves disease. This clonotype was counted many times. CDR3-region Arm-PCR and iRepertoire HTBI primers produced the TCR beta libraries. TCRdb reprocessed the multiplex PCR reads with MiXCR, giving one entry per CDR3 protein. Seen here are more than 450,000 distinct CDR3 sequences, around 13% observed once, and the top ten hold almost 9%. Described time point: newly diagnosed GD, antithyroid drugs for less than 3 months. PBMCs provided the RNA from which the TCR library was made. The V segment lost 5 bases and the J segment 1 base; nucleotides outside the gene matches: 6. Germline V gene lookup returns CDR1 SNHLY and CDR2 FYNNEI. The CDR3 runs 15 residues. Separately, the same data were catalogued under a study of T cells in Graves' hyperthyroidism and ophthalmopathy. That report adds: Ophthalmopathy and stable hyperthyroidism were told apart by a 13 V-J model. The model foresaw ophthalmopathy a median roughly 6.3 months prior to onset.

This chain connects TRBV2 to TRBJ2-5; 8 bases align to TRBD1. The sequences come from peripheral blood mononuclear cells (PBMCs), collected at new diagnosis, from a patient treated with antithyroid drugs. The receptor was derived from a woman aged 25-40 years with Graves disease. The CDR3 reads CASSPQGQGQETQYF. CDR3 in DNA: TGTGCCAGCAGTCCTCAAGGACAGGGCCAAGAGACCCAGTACTTC.